This is a list of T cell receptor beta chains from one sample in a study of T cell changes during pregnancy in multiple sclerosis. Clones were read by immunoSEQ multiplex PCR, and TCRdb kept only the in-frame ones, dropping some. Of 61,000 or so clones listed, over 85% are singletons. The sample in question was CD4+ T cells from peripheral blood mononuclear cells, obtained before pregnancy. The receptors shown here come from a female donor with multiple sclerosis, enrolled in a pregnancy study. CDR3s include the opening cysteine and the closing phenylalanine or tryptophan. Each record gives: J gene, V gene, clone size, CDR3 length, D gene, CDR3 protein, CDR3 DNA. A D gene is named only where the DNA matches it firmly. Clone size is stated in some rows and not others, as once, few, many or a class when expanded.

>TRBJ2-1|TRBV7-2|.|13|TRBD1
CASSRDRGYEQFF
TGTGCCAGCAGCCGGGACAGGGGTTATGAGCAGTTCTTC
>TRBJ1-1|TRBV2|.|11|.
CASSPDTEAFF
TGTGCCAGCAGTCCAGACACTGAAGCTTTCTTT
>TRBJ1-1|TRBV5-6|.|13|.
CASSLGATSEAFF
TGTGCCAGCAGCTTAGGAGCTACCAGTGAAGCTTTCTTT
>TRBJ1-4|TRBV25-1|.|14|.
CASSEGGTNEKLFF
TGTGCCAGCAGTGAGGGGGGGACTAATGAAAAACTGTTTTTT
>TRBJ1-3|TRBV25-1|.|12|.
CASVFWGGGIYF
TGTGCCAGCGTGTTCTGGGGAGGGGGCATATATTTT
>TRBJ2-2|TRBV11-3|.|15|.
CASSSVGATTGELFF
TGTGCCAGCAGCTCAGTAGGGGCTACCACCGGGGAGCTGTTTTTT
>TRBJ1-1|TRBV6-1|.|14|.
CASTEQGLNTEAFF
TGTGCCAGCACAGAACAGGGTTTGAACACTGAAGCTTTCTTT
>TRBJ2-7|TRBV21-1|.|17|.
CASSNEGVLINSYEQYF
TGTGCCAGCAGCAACGAAGGAGTACTGATAAACTCCTACGAGCAGTACTTC
>TRBJ2-7|TRBV18|.|14|TRBD1
CASSPPGTVYEQYF
TGTGCCAGCTCACCCCCGGGGACAGTCTACGAGCAGTACTTC
>TRBJ2-1|TRBV7-3|.|15|.
CASSQTSRGPNEQFF
TGTGCCAGCAGCCAGACTAGCCGGGGGCCCAATGAGCAGTTCTTC
>TRBJ2-1|TRBV19|.|15|TRBD1
CASSIRQGIRDEQFF
TGTGCCAGTAGTATCCGACAGGGGATTCGCGATGAGCAGTTCTTC
>TRBJ1-1|TRBV7-2|once|14|TRBD1
CASSLTGVNTEAFF
TGTGCCAGCAGCCTGACAGGGGTGAACACTGAAGCTTTCTTT
>TRBJ2-1|TRBV5-1|.|18|TRBD2
CASSLGPAGTSGRNEQFF
TGCGCCAGCAGCTTGGGGCCGGCCGGGACTAGCGGGAGGAATGAGCAGTTCTTC
>TRBJ2-5|TRBV7-9|.|13|TRBD2
CASVKREVGAQYF
TGTGCCAGCGTAAAGCGGGAGGTCGGGGCCCAGTACTTC
>TRBJ1-1|TRBV7-9|few|14|TRBD1
CASSLDRGAGEAFF
TGTGCCAGCAGCTTAGACAGGGGAGCGGGTGAAGCTTTCTTT
>TRBJ2-6|TRBV28|.|16|TRBD1
CASSLGGTGGANVLTF
TGTGCCAGCAGTTTGGGGGGGACAGGGGGCGCCAACGTCCTGACTTTC
>TRBJ2-2|TRBV7-2|.|18|TRBD2
CASSSGTSGSFYTGELFF
TGTGCCAGCAGCTCCGGGACTAGCGGGAGTTTTTACACCGGGGAGCTGTTTTTT
>TRBJ1-2|TRBV2|.|15|.
CASRNNLGAYYGYTF
TGTGCCAGCAGGAACAACCTGGGGGCCTACTATGGCTACACCTTC
>TRBJ2-3|TRBV9|.|16|TRBD2
CASSVEASGGTDTQYF
TGTGCCAGCAGCGTAGAGGCTAGCGGAGGCACAGATACGCAGTATTTT
>TRBJ2-4|TRBV20-1|.|11|.
CSARDVAGLYF
TGCAGTGCTAGAGATGTGGCGGGCCTTTACTTC
>TRBJ1-2|TRBV28|.|11|.
CASRQAPGYTF
TGTGCCAGTCGACAGGCGCCTGGCTACACCTTC
>TRBJ2-2|TRBV19|.|14|.
CASSLQANTGELFF
TGTGCCAGTAGTTTACAGGCGAACACCGGGGAGCTGTTTTTT
>TRBJ2-1|TRBV14|.|16|TRBD2
CASSLGTSRRDNEQFF
TGTGCCAGCAGCCTCGGGACTAGCCGGAGGGACAATGAGCAGTTCTTC
>TRBJ2-7|TRBV19|.|12|.
CASSIGRNEQYF
TGTGCCAGTAGTATAGGGCGGAACGAGCAGTACTTC
>TRBJ2-1|TRBV5-4|.|15|TRBD2
CASSGTSGPYNEQFF
TGTGCCAGCAGCGGGACTAGCGGGCCCTACAATGAGCAGTTCTTC
>TRBJ2-1|TRBV29-1|.|14|.
CSAPKAPSYNEQFF
TGCAGCGCCCCAAAAGCTCCCTCCTACAATGAGCAGTTCTTC
>TRBJ2-1|TRBV5-1|.|14|.
CASSLVAGKSEQFF
TGCGCCAGCAGCTTGGTGGCGGGAAAGAGTGAGCAGTTCTTC
>TRBJ1-4|TRBV28|.|15|.
CASSVPGPSFEKLFF
TGTGCCAGCAGTGTCCCAGGGCCGAGCTTTGAAAAACTGTTTTTT